The 16 T cell receptor beta chains given below trace back to one sample, sequenced in a study of breast tumors, draining lymph nodes, adjacent tissues. Breast cancer patients provided tissue from their axillary draining lymph nodes. Each CDR3 protein is one row after TCRdb ran MiXCR on the multiplex PCR reads. The data show about 230,000 distinct CDR3 sequences, 32% seen once. The specimen sequenced was axillary lymph node tissue. These receptors all stem from a female donor with breast cancer. Some clones in this sample may be carry-over from other donors' samples.

The J gene is TRBJ2-1, the V gene TRBV18, with 8 bases lining up with TRBD1. The V gene's germline CDR1 is KGHSH and CDR2 LQKENI. With V trimmed by 6 bases and J by 5 bases, 9 bases remained unmatched. CDR3 size: 15 residues. In DNA, the CDR3 is TGTGCCAGCTCTCTGACCGGGACAGGTGACAATGAGCAGTTCTTC. Protein product: CASSLTGTGDNEQFF.

V gene TRBV7-8 combines with J gene TRBJ2-5; 8 bases are a match to TRBD1. The CDR3 runs 13 residues. Trimming removed 8 bases from V and 2 bases from J; junction bases left unmatched: 4. Looked up from germline, CDR1 is SGHVS and CDR2 is FQNEAQ. The CDR3: CASRTGRQETQYF. Here the CDR3 DNA reads TGTGCCAGCCGGACAGGGAGGCAAGAGACCCAGTACTTC. Filled out from reference TRBV7-8 and TRBJ2-5, the complete variable domain reads GAGVSQSPRYKVAKRGQDVALRCDPISGHVSLFWYQQALGQGPEFLTYFQNEAQLDKSGLPSDRFFAERPEGSVSTLKIQRTQQEDSAVYLCASRTGRQETQYFGPGTRLLVL.

This clonotype was seen repeatedly, ten times or more. This chain connects TRBV4-1 to TRBJ2-3, with D possibly being TRBD1 (5 bases). The CDR3 has 16 amino acids. Germline lookup yields CDR1 MGHRA and CDR2 YSYEKL. Trimming took 7 bases from V and 1 from J, leaving 18 bases between them. The DNA of the CDR3 is TGCGCCAGCAAACCCCGTACAAGGGGTGGCACAGATACGCAGTATTTT. It translates to CASKPRTRGGTDTQYF.

There are many counts of this clonotype. The CDR3 region has the DNA TGTGCCAGCAGCTTAAGGGGAGTATACGAAAATGAGCAGTTCTTC. Protein product: CASSLRGVYENEQFF. The V and J genes are TRBV11-3 and TRBJ2-1, with D perhaps being TRBD1 or TRBD2 (5 bases each). There are 15 residues in the CDR3. Germline assignment: CDR1 SGHNT and CDR2 YENEEA. Trimming removed 2 bases at V and 7 bases at J, with 15 bases between.

Ten or more counts support this clonotype. V is TRBV19 and J is TRBJ2-1; 9 bases align to TRBD2. The CDR3 extends over 15 amino acids. The germline V gene has CDR1 LNHDA and CDR2 SQIVND (reference sequence). J gave up 5 bases and V 5 bases, and 7 bases lay outside the gene matches. CDR3 residues: CASSEGASGDNEQFF. CDR3 DNA sequence: TGTGCCAGTAGTGAGGGAGCTAGCGGGGACAATGAGCAGTTCTTC.

This chain connects TRBV15 to TRBJ2-1; 12 bases line up with TRBD2. Germline lookup yields CDR1 LNHNV and CDR2 YYDKDF (reference sequence). Unmatched junction bases numbered 10, after V lost 3 bases and J lost 7 bases. This CDR3 is built from 17 residues. CDR3 in amino acids: CATSSTRTSGIYNEQFF. The CDR3 DNA reads as TGTGCCACCAGCAGCACCCGGACTAGCGGGATTTATAATGAGCAGTTCTTC.

V usage is TRBV5-5 and J usage is TRBJ1-6, with 9 nucleotides matching TRBD1. This CDR3 has 14 amino acids. V was clipped by 5 bases and J by 10 bases; unmatched bases: 7. Germline-derived CDR1 and CDR2 are SGHKS and YYEKEE (reference sequence). CDR3 DNA: TGTGCCAGCAGACGTACAGGGGGCTCATCACCCCTCCACTTT. Its translation is CASRRTGGSSPLHF.

This clonotype has ten or more counts. The junction differs from germline at one of its ends, possibly a read error. The chain has TRBV11-2 and TRBJ2-1; no definite D call. The CDR3 has 14 amino acids. Germline values: CDR1 SGHAT, CDR2 FQNNGV. The CDR3 DNA is TGTGCCAGCAGCTTAACAACTGTCTACGATGAGCAGTTCTTC. Amino acids: CASSLTTVYDEQFF.

V and J are TRBV20-1 and TRBJ2-1; D is unresolved. V was trimmed by 0 bases and J by 6 bases, leaving 9 bases between them. The CDR3 sequence is 13 residues long. Germline lookup yields CDR1 DFQATT and CDR2 SNEGSKA (reference sequence). The CDR3 DNA reads TGCAGTGCTAGAGATAGTCCAGTCAATGAGCAGTTCTTC. Its protein is CSARDSPVNEQFF.

This clonotype turned up a few times. The chain employs TRBV28 and TRBJ1-4; maybe TRBD1 (6 bases). Per germline, CDR1 MDHEN and CDR2 SYDVKM. Trimming left V 7 bases short and J 6 bases short, with 18 bases between. The CDR3 runs 15 residues. CDR3 amino acids: CASNVEQGGDEKLFF. The CDR3 DNA follows: TGTGCCAGCAACGTCGAACAGGGTGGTGATGAAAAACTGTTTTTT.

This clonotype was recorded only once. The conserved final phenylalanine or tryptophan is absent from the CDR3, which likely points to a read error. It is unclear where the CDR3 begins or ends on the DNA, so no DNA is shown, and the CDR3 is as TCRdb lists it. V usage is TRBV7-2 and J usage is TRBJ1-6. The CDR3 is 8 residues long, counting both termini. CDR1 SGHTA and CDR2 FQGNSA come from the germline V gene. The CDR3 sequence is CASSPPTA.

V is TRBV6-5 and J is TRBJ2-7; D is uncertain. Deletions cut 5 bases from V and 7 bases from J, with 15 bases between. CDR3 length: 13 amino acids. Per the germline V gene, CDR1 is MNHEY and CDR2 is SVGAGI. This CDR3 reads CASSDGQESEQYF. In nucleotides, the CDR3 is TGTGCCAGCAGTGACGGGCAAGAATCGGAGCAGTACTTC.

The sample holds many counts of this clonotype. The V gene is TRBV7-8, the J gene TRBJ1-5, with D perhaps matching TRBD1 (5 bases). Trimming pared 0 bases from V and 5 bases from J, leaving 17 bases between. CDR3 length equals 17 residues. Looked up from germline, CDR1 is SGHVS and CDR2 is FQNEAQ. The chain's CDR3 is CASSLALRGETDQPQHF. The CDR3 DNA follows: TGTGCCAGCAGCTTAGCGTTAAGAGGGGAGACCGATCAGCCCCAGCATTTT.

The sample holds many counts of this clonotype. The chain recombines TRBV29-1 with TRBJ1-3; D is unclear. Germline values: CDR1 SQVTM, CDR2 ANQGSEA. This CDR3 is 13 amino acids long. Trimming took off 5 bases at V and 2 bases at J, with 10 bases between the two ends. Here the CDR3 reads CSVRRATGNTIYF. The DNA for the CDR3 is TGCAGCGTTCGTAGGGCAACTGGAAACACCATATATTTT.

This clonotype was picked up many times. This sequence joins TRBV12-3 or TRBV12-4 and TRBJ2-3; 11 bases match TRBD2. The V gene end was trimmed by 5 bases and the J gene end by 4 bases; junction bases not matched to a gene: 11. The CDR3 loop spans 17 amino acids. CDR3 loop: CASSTNPIAGGADTQYF. The CDR3 DNA reads as TGTGCCAGCAGTACCAATCCAATAGCGGGAGGGGCAGATACGCAGTATTTT.

This clonotype was detected ten times or more. CDR3 in DNA: TGTGCCACCAGTGTTCCTAGCCCCCGGGGTGATACGCAGTATTTT. Translating gives CATSVPSPRGDTQYF. V and J are TRBV24-1 and TRBJ2-3; possible D gene TRBD2, 5 bases. The CDR3 extends over 15 amino acids. Trimming left V 5 bases short and J 6 bases short, with 17 bases between. CDR1 is KGHDR and CDR2 is SFDVKD in the germline V gene.